This TCR beta chain was found in a study of blood T cell repertoires in COVID-19. CDR1 and CDR2 from the germline V gene are MNHGY and SVAAGI. This CDR3 is built from 16 residues. V gave up 0 bases and J gave up 7 bases; unmatched junction bases: 9. In the study's own analysis: Using reference gene primer amplification, nucleated cell counts were estimated. Libraries were prepared by immunoSEQ multiplex PCR; TCRdb keeps only in-frame clonotypes and omits some of them. The V and J calls and clone size come from that table; D and trimming were worked out from the DNA. The table includes around 500,000 clones, around 87% detected once.

Sequencing was carried out using PBMCs or T cells enriched from blood (not recorded which). This TCR derives from a woman aged 35 to 49 who had recovered from COVID-19. This rearrangement joins TRBV6-9 to TRBJ1-5, with 7 bases lining up with TRBD1. CDR3 loop: CASSYSQGDHGQPQHF. CDR3 DNA: TGTGCCAGCAGTTATTCGCAGGGGGACCATGGGCAGCCCCAGCATTTT.